Detailed here is one T cell receptor (beta chain). CDR1 WNHNN and CDR2 SYGVQD come from the germline V gene (reference sequence). There are 13 residues in the CDR3. The ends were cut back, 2 bases at V and 12 bases at J, with 16 bases in the middle. Only in-frame clones appear in the TCRdb table, and some are missing; sequencing was by immunoSEQ multiplex PCR. The table lists hundreds of thousands of clones, roughly 80% of them singletons. This sample was taken from a study of blood T cell repertoires in COVID-19. The sequence was obtained from a woman in her fifties or sixties who had been exposed to COVID-19. Source material: PBMCs or T cells enriched from blood (not recorded which). The chain is built from TRBV10-1 and TRBJ1-1; unclear D gene. CDR3 coding DNA: TGCGCCAGCAGTGAGAGCGGTAATGGGAGAACTTTCTTT. Residues: CASSESGNGRTFF.